These 15 T cell receptor beta chains were sequenced from one sample in a study of blood T cells in healthy people across ages. Sample-barcoded 5' priming and a J-beta primer mix drove a second PCR of roughly 7 to 11 cycles. TCRdb passed the 5' RACE reads through MiXCR, listing each CDR3 protein once. The sample records under 800,000 distinct CDR3 sequences, under 25% being singletons. The specimen was blood. Receptors were obtained from a man between 65 and 79 years old in good health.

The gene calls are TRBV5-1 and TRBJ2-1; a possible D gene is TRBD2 (5 bases). This CDR3 region has 13 residues. V was trimmed by 9 bases and J by 5 bases, leaving 15 bases between them. Germline V gives CDR1 SGHRS, CDR2 YFSETQ. CDR3 DNA sequence: TGCGCCACGGGTAGAGGGCGAGACAATGAGCAGTTCTTC. Translation: CATGRGRDNEQFF.

The chain couples TRBV6-5 to TRBJ1-1; D is ambiguous. Germline V gene lookup returns CDR1 MNHEY and CDR2 SVGAGI. The CDR3 has 13 amino acids. V was trimmed by 6 bases and J by 2 bases, leaving 10 bases between them. CDR3 region: CASRQRYNTEAFF. In DNA form, the CDR3 reads TGTGCCAGCAGACAAAGGTATAACACTGAAGCTTTCTTT.

This clonotype has just a few counts. J is TRBJ2-3 and V is TRBV29-1; 7 bases are shared with TRBD2. Trimming removed 3 bases from V and 4 bases from J; junction bases left unmatched: 4. Germline-derived CDR1 and CDR2 are SQVTM and ANQGSEA. CDR3 length: 13 amino acids. The CDR3 loop reads CSVEAGASDTQYF. The CDR3 DNA is TGCAGCGTTGAGGCGGGAGCTTCAGATACGCAGTATTTT.

This clonotype was counted ten times or more. The rearrangement joins TRBV4-1 to TRBJ2-1; no reliable D call. Germline-derived CDR1 and CDR2 are MGHRA and YSYEKL. V shed 0 bases and J shed 0 bases, with 9 bases lying between them. CDR3 length: 16 residues. The CDR3 region is CASSQEGFSSYNEQFF. In nucleotides, the CDR3 is TGCGCCAGCAGCCAAGAGGGCTTCAGCTCCTACAATGAGCAGTTCTTC.

This clonotype has at least ten counts. The V gene is TRBV3-1, the J gene TRBJ2-5; D is ambiguous. Trimming took off 2 bases at V and 0 bases at J, with 7 bases between the two ends. CDR3 size: 14 residues. Germline-derived CDR1 and CDR2 are LGHDT and YNNKEL (reference sequence). The CDR3 loop is CASSQRTDQETQYF. The DNA of the CDR3 is TGTGCCAGCAGCCAAAGGACGGACCAAGAGACCCAGTACTTC.

This clonotype was picked up a small number of times. The chain joins TRBV6-1 to TRBJ2-7; 9 positions match TRBD2. The V gene's germline CDR1 is MNHNS and CDR2 SASEGT. The CDR3 length is 16 residues. V dropped 4 bases and J dropped 0; count of bases not matched to a gene: 7. CDR3 in amino acids: CASSAGNSGSSYEQYF. The CDR3, as DNA: TGTGCCAGCAGTGCGGGCAATAGCGGGAGCTCCTACGAGCAGTACTTC.

This clonotype was picked up a small number of times. The genes are TRBV2 and TRBJ2-3; 9 nucleotides align to TRBD1. J gave up 4 bases and V 7 bases, and 9 bases lay outside the gene matches. Germline V gives CDR1 SNHLY, CDR2 FYNNEI. This CDR3 contains 15 residues. CDR3 loop: CASTTGQGRADTQYF. In DNA, the CDR3 is TGTGCCAGCACGACGGGACAGGGAAGAGCAGATACGCAGTATTTT. The whole variable domain, filled in from reference TRBV2 and TRBJ2-3, reads EPEVTQTPSHQVTQMGQEVILRCVPISNHLYFYWYRQILGQKVEFLVSFYNNEISEKSEIFDDQFSVERPDGSNFTLKIRSTKLEDSAMYFCASTTGQGRADTQYFGPGTRLTVL.

The chain joins TRBV30 to TRBJ2-1; 11 nucleotides line up with TRBD2. Trimming removed 0 bases from V and 7 bases from J; junction bases left unmatched: 8. This CDR3 is built from 16 residues. CDR1 and CDR2 from the germline V gene are GTSNPN and SVGIG (reference sequence). This chain's CDR3 is CAWSVGLAGGRNEQFF. The CDR3 DNA reads TGTGCCTGGAGTGTAGGGCTAGCGGGAGGTCGGAATGAGCAGTTCTTC. Supplemented by reference TRBV30 and TRBJ2-1, the full variable domain reads SQTIHQWPATLVQPVGSPLSLECTVEGTSNPNLYWYRQAAGRGLQLLFYSVGIGQISSEVPQNLSASRPQDRQFILSSKKLLLSDSGFYLCAWSVGLAGGRNEQFFGPGTRLTVL.

The chain links TRBV2 to TRBJ2-7, with a weak D call TRBD1 (6 bases). Germline V gene data show CDR1 as SNHLY and CDR2 as FYNNEI. The V gene lost 3 bases and the J gene lost 0 bases, with 24 bases spanning the gap. This CDR3 region has 19 residues. This CDR3 is CASSDPLTGHKASSYEQYF. The CDR3 nucleotides are TGTGCCAGCAGTGACCCCCTGACAGGACACAAGGCCAGCTCCTACGAGCAGTACTTC.

In its sample, this clonotype was seen a few times. The chain joins TRBV2 to TRBJ1-4; D not certain. This CDR3 comprises 11 residues. Germline V gene data show CDR1 as SNHLY and CDR2 as FYNNEI. V dropped 6 bases and J dropped 10 bases, with 9 bases sitting between them. CDR3 region: CASRGLGKLFF. In nucleotides, the CDR3 is TGTGCCAGCAGAGGATTAGGAAAACTGTTTTTT.

The sample holds many counts of this clonotype. The V and J genes are TRBV7-3 and TRBJ2-1, with D unresolved. The germline CDR1 and CDR2 sequences are SGHTA and FQGTGA. Trimming removed 6 bases at V and 0 bases at J, with 12 bases between. The CDR3 runs 15 residues. The CDR3 here is CASSKGRSSYNEQFF. The CDR3 DNA sequence: TGTGCCAGCAGTAAGGGAAGGAGCTCCTACAATGAGCAGTTCTTC.

The V call is TRBV15, the J call TRBJ1-1; D call uncertain. CDR1 is LNHNV, CDR2 YYDKDF, per germline (reference sequence). The V end lost 0 bases, the J end lost 0 bases, and 2 bases lay between the germline ends. The CDR3 runs to 13 residues. CDR3 amino acids: CATSRDMNTEAFF. DNA of the CDR3: TGTGCCACCAGCAGAGACATGAACACTGAAGCTTTCTTT.

CDR3 coding DNA: TGTGCCAGTAGCCCAGGACAGGTGGAGACCCAGTACTTC. Amino acids: CASSPGQVETQYF. V gene TRBV19 combines with J gene TRBJ2-5; 7 positions agree with TRBD1. This CDR3 region has 13 residues. From germline, CDR1 is LNHDA and CDR2 SQIVND (reference sequence). Losses at the gene ends were 6 bases for V and 5 bases for J; bases not matched to a gene: 6.

V and J are TRBV7-3 and TRBJ2-1, with D tentatively TRBD1 (7 bases). The length of the CDR3 is 15 residues. V lost 4 bases and J lost 2, with 12 bases in between. CDR1 SGHTA and CDR2 FQGTGA come from the germline V gene. CDR3 nucleotides: TGTGCCAGCAGCTCCCAGGGGGGTCCCTACAATGAGCAGTTCTTC. It is translated as CASSSQGGPYNEQFF.

This clonotype was recorded at least ten times. This chain links TRBV5-1 with TRBJ2-5, with D perhaps TRBD1 (6 bases). The CDR3 has 14 amino acids. Germline V CDR1 and CDR2: SGHRS, YFSETQ. The V and J ends lost 2 bases and 5 bases respectively, with 13 bases between them. CDR3 in DNA: TGCGCCAGCAGCTTACAGGGTGTGGGGGAGACCCAGTACTTC. Its translation: CASSLQGVGETQYF.